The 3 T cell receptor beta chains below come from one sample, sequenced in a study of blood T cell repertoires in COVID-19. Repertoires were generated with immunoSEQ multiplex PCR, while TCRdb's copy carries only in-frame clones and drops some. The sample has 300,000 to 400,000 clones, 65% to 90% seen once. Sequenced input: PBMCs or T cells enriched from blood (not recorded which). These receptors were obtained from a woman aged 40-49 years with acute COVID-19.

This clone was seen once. CDR3 residues: CASSADGAQETQYF. The CDR3 DNA reads TGTGCCAGCAGCGCCGATGGGGCACAAGAGACCCAGTACTTC. This sequence joins TRBV7-2 and TRBJ2-5, with a tentative D call TRBD1 (5 bases). Per germline, CDR1 SGHTA and CDR2 FQGNSA. CDR3 length: 14 amino acids. The ends were cut back, 5 bases at V and 2 bases at J, with 12 bases in the middle.

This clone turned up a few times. Written as DNA, the CDR3 is TGTGCCAGCAGCGCCAGACAGGGAATCGATGAGCAGTTCTTC. It encodes CASSARQGIDEQFF. V gene TRBV7-2 combines with J gene TRBJ2-1; 7 bases match TRBD1. The germline V gene has CDR1 SGHTA and CDR2 FQGNSA. The length of the CDR3 is 14 residues. J was trimmed by 8 bases and V by 5 bases; bases with no gene match: 9.

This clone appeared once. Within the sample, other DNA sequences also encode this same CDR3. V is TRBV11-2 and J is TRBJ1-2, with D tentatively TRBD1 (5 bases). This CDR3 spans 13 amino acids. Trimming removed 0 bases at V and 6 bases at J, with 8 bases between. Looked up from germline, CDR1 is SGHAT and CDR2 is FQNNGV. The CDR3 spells CASSLDRGDGYTF. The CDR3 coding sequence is TGTGCCAGCAGCTTAGATCGGGGGGATGGCTACACCTTC.